These T cell receptor beta chains were read from a single sample in a study of beta chain features in type 1 diabetes. Clones were read by immunoSEQ multiplex PCR, and TCRdb kept only the in-frame ones, dropping some. The sample records 450,000 to 550,000 clones, 30% being singletons. The sample consisted of naive CD4+ T cells from blood. These receptors were collected from a man aged 18 to 29 in good health. The CDR3 runs from the conserved cysteine through the conserved F or W. D genes are given only for firm matches. Size is omitted from some rows. Given values are once, few, many or a class for expanded clones.

D gene | J gene | clone size | CDR3 length | V gene | CDR3 protein | CDR3 DNA
NA | TRBJ1-2 | few | 13 | TRBV30 | CAWRPGVNYGYTF | TGTGCCTGGAGACCAGGGGTGAACTATGGCTACACCTTC
NA | TRBJ2-3 | few | 15 | TRBV13 | CASGRRTGGTDTQYF | TGTGCCAGCGGGAGGCGGACGGGGGGCACAGATACGCAGTATTTT
NA | TRBJ2-7 | few | 13 | TRBV15 | CATSRDPHYEQYF | TGTGCCACCAGCAGAGATCCCCACTACGAGCAGTACTTC
TRBD2 | TRBJ2-5 | few | 16 | TRBV9 | CASSVGTSGVGETQYF | TGTGCCAGCAGCGTAGGCACTAGCGGGGTCGGAGAGACCCAGTACTTC
NA | TRBJ1-1 | NA | 15 | TRBV7-2 | CASKVDRQMNTEAFF | TGTGCAAGCAAAGTCGACCGACAGATGAACACTGAAGCTTTCTTT
NA | TRBJ2-3 | NA | 15 | TRBV7-2 | CASSLGMVSTDTQYF | TGTGCCAGCAGCTTAGGGATGGTTAGCACAGATACGCAGTATTTT
NA | TRBJ2-1 | NA | 15 | TRBV7-2 | CASSLLVTVYNEQFF | TGTGCCAGCAGCTTACTAGTCACAGTCTACAATGAGCAGTTCTTC
NA | TRBJ2-7 | NA | 18 | TRBV25-1 | CASSESFGGGGGTYEQYF | TGTGCCAGCAGTGAGTCCTTCGGTGGGGGAGGCGGTACCTACGAGCAGTACTTC
TRBD1 | TRBJ2-3 | few | 16 | TRBV7-2 | CASSLGQGGWTDTQYF | TGTGCCAGCAGCTTAGGACAGGGGGGTTGGACAGATACGCAGTATTTT
TRBD2 | TRBJ2-3 | few | 16 | TRBV2 | CASSSRTSGFTDTQYF | TGTGCCAGCAGTAGTAGGACTAGCGGGTTTACAGATACGCAGTATTTT
NA | TRBJ2-3 | few | 15 | TRBV28 | CASSTQQGPADTQYF | TGTGCCAGCAGTACCCAACAGGGCCCGGCAGATACGCAGTATTTT